What follows are 6 T cell receptor beta chains derived from one specimen sequenced in a study of cytomegalovirus exposure and HLA in healthy donors. It was with 60 Vbeta and 13 Jbeta primers that the PCR ran. Clones were read by immunoSEQ multiplex PCR, and TCRdb kept only the in-frame ones, dropping some. Seen here are some 150,000 clones, about two thirds observed once, and the top ten hold 2% to 3%. The sequenced sample was PBMCs. Receptors were obtained from a woman in her thirties or forties in good health and CMV-seronegative.

The CDR3 DNA sequence: TGTGCCAGATCGTGGGACAGGGGTGTTGGGGAGCTGTTTTTT. Amino acids: CARSWDRGVGELFF. The chain couples TRBV5-8 to TRBJ2-2; 10 bases agree with TRBD1. CDR3 size: 14 residues. Germline CDR1 is SGHTS and CDR2 is YDEGEE. Trimming at V came to 8 bases and at J to 8 bases, leaving 9 bases not matched to a gene.

The rearrangement links TRBV6-5 to TRBJ1-1; 7 positions agree with TRBD1. V lost 5 bases, J lost 2 bases, and 5 bases stayed unmatched. Germline V gene lookup returns CDR1 MNHEY and CDR2 SVGAGI. This CDR3 spans 14 amino acids. As DNA, the CDR3 is TGTGCCAGCAGTATACAGGGGACAAACACTGAAGCTTTCTTT. Protein sequence: CASSIQGTNTEAFF.

This rearrangement joins TRBV14 to TRBJ2-1; no firm D call. The CDR3 length is 15 residues. Germline V gives CDR1 SGHDN, CDR2 FVKESK. Deletions cut 4 bases from V and 4 bases from J, with 14 bases between. CDR3 in amino acids: CASSRTPQPYNEQFF. The CDR3 DNA reads TGTGCCAGCAGCCGCACTCCACAGCCGTACAATGAGCAGTTCTTC.

This clone was seen just once. V gene TRBV5-4 combines with J gene TRBJ1-6, with D unclear. CDR3 length: 16 amino acids. Per germline, CDR1 SGHNT and CDR2 YYREEE (reference sequence). Trimming stripped 0 bases from V and 0 bases from J, with 7 bases between. Here the CDR3 DNA reads TGTGCCAGCAGCTTGGGCGGTTACTCCTATAATTCACCCCTCCACTTT. Protein product: CASSLGGYSYNSPLHF.

This clone has a handful of counts. The J gene is TRBJ2-3, the V gene TRBV19; TRBD2 matches at 8 bases. From germline, CDR1 is LNHDA and CDR2 SQIVND (reference sequence). J lost 4 bases, V lost 3 bases, and 0 bases had no gene match. The CDR3 runs to 13 residues. CDR3 DNA: TGTGCCAGTAGTATGGGACTAGCAGATACGCAGTATTTT. This encodes CASSMGLADTQYF. The whole variable domain, filled in from reference TRBV19 and TRBJ2-3, reads DGGITQSPKYLFRKEGQNVTLSCEQNLNHDAMYWYRQDPGQGLRLIYYSQIVNDFQKGDIAEGYSVSREKKESFPLTVTSAQKNPTAFYLCASSMGLADTQYFGPGTRLTVL.

The rearrangement links TRBV28 to TRBJ1-5; D unresolved. Looked up from germline, CDR1 is MDHEN and CDR2 is SYDVKM. CDR3 size: 15 residues. V dropped 3 bases and J dropped 2 bases, with 11 bases sitting between them. The CDR3 DNA reads TGTGCCAGCAGTTTCGCGGGGAATGGCAATCAGCCCCAGCATTTT. This translates into CASSFAGNGNQPQHF.